This TCR beta chain emerged from a study of regulatory T cells in long-lasting Graves disease. Time point here: newly diagnosed GD, antithyroid drugs for less than 3 months. Making the TCR library involved RNA that had been extracted from PBMCs. CDR3-region Arm-PCR and iRepertoire HTBI primers produced the TCR beta libraries. Study processing details: Detected in the samples were 62 TRBV and approximately 14 TRBJ segments. TCRdb redid the calling of the multiplex PCR reads with MiXCR, one entry per CDR3 protein. The V and J calls come from TCRdb's annotation, not from the publication. Altogether about 470,000 distinct CDR3 sequences are present, 15% being singletons, with the ten largest covering 16%. This clonotype was seen repeatedly, ten times or more. This sample was shared with a second study, whose subject was T cells in Graves' hyperthyroidism and ophthalmopathy. That study adds: The hyperthyroidism was newly diagnosed and had lasted under 2 months; the patients were aged 18 to 65. First-round RT-PCR targeting the TCR CDR3 was performed with the HTBI primer set.

This clonotype originated in a woman in her twenties or thirties with Graves disease. The sample in question was peripheral blood mononuclear cells (PBMCs), obtained at new diagnosis, from a patient treated with antithyroid drugs.

Written as DNA, the CDR3 is TGTGCCAGCAGCCAACCGACTCACACCGGGGAGCTGTTTTTT. Its translation is CASSQPTHTGELFF. The rearrangement links TRBV3-1 to TRBJ2-2; no firm D call. Germline loops: CDR1 LGHDT, CDR2 YNNKEL (reference sequence). Trimming took off 2 bases at V and 3 bases at J, with 7 bases between the two ends. The CDR3 runs 14 residues.